This entry describes one T cell receptor beta chain. The sample belongs to a study of T cells in Graves' hyperthyroidism and ophthalmopathy. Regions amplified from RNA transcripts were the TCR beta CDR3 regions. Using the HTBI primer set, a first-round RT-PCR was run on the TCR CDR3. MiXCR was run by TCRdb on the multiplex PCR reads, yielding one entry per CDR3 protein. Among under 350,000 distinct CDR3 sequences listed, roughly 15% were seen once. Trimming removed 2 bases at V and 4 bases at J, with 15 bases between. The CDR3 length is 15 residues. CDR1 and CDR2 from the germline V gene are SEHNR and FQNEAQ (reference sequence).

Sequenced: blood. The rearrangement links TRBV7-9 to TRBJ2-7, with D possibly being TRBD2 (5 bases). This clonotype was obtained from a woman in her thirties or forties with Graves' hyperthyroidism. In DNA form, the CDR3 reads TGTGCCAGCAGCTTACACGCGGGCCCCGAATACGAGCAGTACTTC. Translating it yields CASSLHAGPEYEQYF.